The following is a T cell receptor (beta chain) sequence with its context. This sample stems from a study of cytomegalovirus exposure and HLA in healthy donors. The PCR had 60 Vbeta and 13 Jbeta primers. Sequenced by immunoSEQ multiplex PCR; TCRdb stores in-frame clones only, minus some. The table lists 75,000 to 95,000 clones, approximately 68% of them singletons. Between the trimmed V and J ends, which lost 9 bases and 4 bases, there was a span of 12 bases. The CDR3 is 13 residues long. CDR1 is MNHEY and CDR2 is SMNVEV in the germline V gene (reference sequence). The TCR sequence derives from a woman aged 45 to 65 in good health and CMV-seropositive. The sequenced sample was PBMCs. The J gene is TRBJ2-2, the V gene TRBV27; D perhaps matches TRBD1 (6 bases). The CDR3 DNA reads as TGTGCCAGTTCCCTACAGGGCACCGGGGAGCTGTTTTTT. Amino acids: CASSLQGTGELFF.